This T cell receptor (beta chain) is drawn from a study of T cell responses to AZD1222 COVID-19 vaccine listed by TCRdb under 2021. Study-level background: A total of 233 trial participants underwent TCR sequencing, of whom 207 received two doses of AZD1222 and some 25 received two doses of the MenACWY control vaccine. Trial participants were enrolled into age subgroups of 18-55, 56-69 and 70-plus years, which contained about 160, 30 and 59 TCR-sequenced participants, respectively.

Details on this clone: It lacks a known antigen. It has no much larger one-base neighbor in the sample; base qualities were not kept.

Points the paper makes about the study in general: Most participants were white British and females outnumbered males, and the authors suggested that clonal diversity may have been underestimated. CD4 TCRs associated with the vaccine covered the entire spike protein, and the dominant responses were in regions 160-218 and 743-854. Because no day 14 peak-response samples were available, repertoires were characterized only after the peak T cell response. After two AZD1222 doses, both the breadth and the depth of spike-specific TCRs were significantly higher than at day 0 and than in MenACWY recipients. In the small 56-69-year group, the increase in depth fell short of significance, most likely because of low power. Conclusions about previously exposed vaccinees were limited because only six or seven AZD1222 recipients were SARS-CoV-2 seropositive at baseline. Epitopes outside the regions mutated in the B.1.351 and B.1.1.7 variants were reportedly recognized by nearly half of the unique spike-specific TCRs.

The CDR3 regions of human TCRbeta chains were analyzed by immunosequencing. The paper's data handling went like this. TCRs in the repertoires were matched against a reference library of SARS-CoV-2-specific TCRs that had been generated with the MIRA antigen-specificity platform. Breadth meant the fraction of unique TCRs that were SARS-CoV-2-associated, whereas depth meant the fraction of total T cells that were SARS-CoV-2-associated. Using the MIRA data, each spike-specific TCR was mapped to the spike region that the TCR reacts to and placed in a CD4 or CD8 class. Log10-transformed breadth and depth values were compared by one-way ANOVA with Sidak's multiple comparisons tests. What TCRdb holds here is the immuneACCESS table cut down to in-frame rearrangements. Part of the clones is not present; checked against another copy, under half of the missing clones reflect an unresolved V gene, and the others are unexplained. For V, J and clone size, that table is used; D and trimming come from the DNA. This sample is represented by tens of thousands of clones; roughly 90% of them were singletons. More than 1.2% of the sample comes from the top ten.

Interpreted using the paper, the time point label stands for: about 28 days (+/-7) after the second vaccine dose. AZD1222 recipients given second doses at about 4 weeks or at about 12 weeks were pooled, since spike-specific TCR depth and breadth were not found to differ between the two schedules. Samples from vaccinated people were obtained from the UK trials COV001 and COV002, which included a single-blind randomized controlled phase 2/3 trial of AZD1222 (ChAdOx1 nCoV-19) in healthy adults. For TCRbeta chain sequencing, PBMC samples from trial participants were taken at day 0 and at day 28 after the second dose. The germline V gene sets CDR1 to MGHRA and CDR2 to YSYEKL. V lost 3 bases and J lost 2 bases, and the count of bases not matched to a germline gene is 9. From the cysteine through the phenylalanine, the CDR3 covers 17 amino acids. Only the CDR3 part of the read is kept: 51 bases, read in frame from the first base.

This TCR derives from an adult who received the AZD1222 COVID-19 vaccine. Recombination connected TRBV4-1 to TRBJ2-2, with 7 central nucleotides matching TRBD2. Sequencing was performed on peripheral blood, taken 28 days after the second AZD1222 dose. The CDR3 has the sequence CASSQGRGRRNTGELFF. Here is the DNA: TGCGCCAGCAGCCAGGGGAGGGGCAGGAGAAACACCGGGGAGCTGTTTTTT.